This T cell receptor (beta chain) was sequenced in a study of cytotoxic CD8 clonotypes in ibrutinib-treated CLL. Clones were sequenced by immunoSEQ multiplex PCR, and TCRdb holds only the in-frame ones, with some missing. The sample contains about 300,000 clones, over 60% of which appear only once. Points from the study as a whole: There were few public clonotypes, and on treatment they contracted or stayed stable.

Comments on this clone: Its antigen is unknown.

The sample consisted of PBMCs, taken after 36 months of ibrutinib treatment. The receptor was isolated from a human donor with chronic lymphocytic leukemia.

Here the CDR3 reads CATSRSRNSGNTIYF. As DNA, the CDR3 is TGTGCCACCAGCAGAAGCCGTAACTCTGGAAACACCATATATTTT. The chain links TRBV15 to TRBJ1-3; no clear D gene. The V and J ends lost 2 bases and 0 bases respectively, with 8 bases between them. Germline V gene sequence: CDR1 LNHNV, CDR2 YYDKDF (reference sequence). This CDR3 has 15 amino acids.